Listed below are T cell receptor beta chains from one sample, sequenced in a study of blood T cells in healthy people across ages. A single record per CDR3 protein comes from TCRdb applying MiXCR to the 5' RACE reads. The repertoire has hundreds of thousands of distinct CDR3 sequences, approximately 25% of them found once; the top ten carry 9.4%. The same data also went into a second study, on T cells of mothers and their children.

Specimen: blood. These TCRs come from a boy aged 5-17 years in good health. The CDR3 runs from the conserved cysteine through the conserved F or W. D genes are given only for firm matches. Rows give clone size only sometimes, using once, few, many, or a class for an expanded clone.

cdr3_nt cdr3_aa v_call d_call clone_size j_call
TGTGCCAGCAGCATCCCCAGGATAGCGGGAGGGCCCATTGAGCAGTTCTTC CASSIPRIAGGPIEQFF TRBV21-1 . few TRBJ2-1
TGCAGCGTTGCCAGGGACGACAATCAGCCCCAGCATTTT CSVARDDNQPQHF TRBV29-1 . . TRBJ1-5
TGTGCCAGCAGCCCCCTCAATTCTTACAATGAGCAGTTCTTC CASSPLNSYNEQFF TRBV12-3/TRBV12-4 . . TRBJ2-1
TGCAGCGTTGTCGGTGTCAGTATGTACGAGCAGTACTTC CSVVGVSMYEQYF TRBV29-1 . . TRBJ2-7
TGCGCCAGCAGCCAAGAAAGGATACTGAACACTGAAGCTTTCTTT CASSQERILNTEAFF TRBV4-3 . few TRBJ1-1
TGTGCCAGCAGCCGGTATGTGGGAGAGACCCAGTACTTC CASSRYVGETQYF TRBV3-1 . . TRBJ2-5
TGTGCCAGCAGCTTAGTTAGGACTGACCCAGAGACCCAGTACTTC CASSLVRTDPETQYF TRBV11-2 . . TRBJ2-5
TGTGCCAGCAGCTTGGGGACTAGCGGGGGATTCAAGACCCAGTACTTC CASSLGTSGGFKTQYF TRBV5-5 TRBD2 . TRBJ2-5
TGTGCCAGCAGCCAGCCTCAGGTACACAATGAGCAGTTCTTC CASSQPQVHNEQFF TRBV4-2 . . TRBJ2-1
TGTGCCAGCAGCCCACCGGGACTTAATCAGTTCTTC CASSPPGLNQFF TRBV28 . few TRBJ2-1
TGTGCCAGCAGTTTCAGTCTAGCGGCCCTCACCTACGAGCAGTACTTC CASSFSLAALTYEQYF TRBV28 TRBD2 . TRBJ2-7
TGTGCCAGCAGTTTTGGGCAGTTCTACGAGCAGTACTTC CASSFGQFYEQYF TRBV27 . few TRBJ2-7
TGTGCCAGCTACGGGGGGGCCAGAGAGACCCAGTACTTC CASYGGARETQYF TRBV27 TRBD2 few TRBJ2-5
TGTGCCAGCAGCTCAACGACTAGCGGGGGTGATTTATCTGGGGCCAACGTCCTGACTTTC CASSSTTSGGDLSGANVLTF TRBV7-2 TRBD2 few TRBJ2-6
TGTGCCAGCAGCGGGTTGGGCCCTCAGGGCACTGAAGCTTTCTTT CASSGLGPQGTEAFF TRBV7-9 . . TRBJ1-1
TGCAGTGCTAGAGATTGGGAGACTAGCCACTACAATGAGCAGTTCTTC CSARDWETSHYNEQFF TRBV20-1 TRBD2 . TRBJ2-1
TGCAGCGCAGCCGGGGGTGGGGACTATGGCTACACCTTC CSAAGGGDYGYTF TRBV29-1 . . TRBJ1-2
TGTGCCAGCAGACGTCACCGGGGACAGACAAACACCGGGGAGCTGTTTTTT CASRRHRGQTNTGELFF TRBV12-3/TRBV12-4 TRBD1 . TRBJ2-2
TGTGCCAGCAGCCCTCAGGGGGGTTCGCTCTTC CASSPQGGSLF TRBV21-1 . few TRBJ2-1
TGTGCCAGCAGTTGGGGACTAGGAACAGATACGCAGTATTTT CASSWGLGTDTQYF TRBV28 TRBD2 . TRBJ2-3
TGTGCCAGCAGCTGGGGGGGACAGGGCGTAAATCAGCCCCAGCATTTT CASSWGGQGVNQPQHF TRBV7-9 TRBD1 . TRBJ1-5
TGCAGTGCTGAAGTGGCAGGAATTTCCTACGAGCAGTACTTC CSAEVAGISYEQYF TRBV20-1 . few TRBJ2-7
TGCAGCGTTCTAGCGGGAACCTACGGGCAGTACTTC CSVLAGTYGQYF TRBV29-1 TRBD2 . TRBJ2-5
TGTGCCAGCAGCCCCACGTACAATGAGCAGTTCTTC CASSPTYNEQFF TRBV3-1 . many TRBJ2-1
TGTGCCAGCAGCCCCGACGGAGTAGCACCGAACACTGAAGCTTTCTTT CASSPDGVAPNTEAFF TRBV14 . few TRBJ1-1
TGTGCCAGCAGGACCCTCGGTACGCAGTATTTT CASRTLGTQYF TRBV4-2 . . TRBJ2-3
TGTGCCAGCAGCTTTTGGGGAAACATTCAGTACTTC CASSFWGNIQYF TRBV7-9 . . TRBJ2-4
TGTGCCAGCAGCCAAGGTTTCCCCTCCTACGAGCAGTACTTC CASSQGFPSYEQYF TRBV14 . . TRBJ2-7
TGCAGCGTTGAGCCAGGGAGCACAGATACGCAGTATTTT CSVEPGSTDTQYF TRBV29-1 . . TRBJ2-3
TGTGCCAGCAGCCTACAGGGTTTCGACGAGCAGTACTTC CASSLQGFDEQYF TRBV13 . once TRBJ2-7
TGTGCCAGCAGCCAGATGACAGGCCGCTCCTACAATGAGCAGTTCTTC CASSQMTGRSYNEQFF TRBV14 . . TRBJ2-1
TGTGCCAGCAGCCCCCCAGGCGTGCGGCAAGAGACCCAGTACTTC CASSPPGVRQETQYF TRBV7-9 . . TRBJ2-5
TGTGCCAGCAGCTTGCTCGGAACAACAGGGGGCAATGGCTACACCTTC CASSLLGTTGGNGYTF TRBV5-5 TRBD1 . TRBJ1-2
TGTGCCAGCAGCTTTTGGGGAGCGGGGGACCAAGAGACCCAGTACTTC CASSFWGAGDQETQYF TRBV7-6 TRBD2 few TRBJ2-5
TGTGCCAGCAGTTTGTATGGGACTAGCGGGCGCCATGATGAGCAGTTCTTC CASSLYGTSGRHDEQFF TRBV12-3/TRBV12-4 TRBD2 . TRBJ2-1
TGCGCCAGCAGCGGAGGACAGGGGGCAATAGGGACCGGGGAGCAGTTTTTT CASSGGQGAIGTGEQFF TRBV5-1 TRBD1 . TRBJ2-2
TGTGCCAGCAGTGAATGGGGACTAGCGGGGATTTATACGGACTCCCCGCCGGGCACAGATACGCAGTATTTT CASSEWGLAGIYTDSPPGTDTQYF TRBV25-1 TRBD2 few TRBJ2-3
TGTGCCAGCAGTCGGCCTAGCGGGAGCATGCATGAGCAGTTCTTC CASSRPSGSMHEQFF TRBV4-2 TRBD2 . TRBJ2-1
TGTGCCAGCAGCAAAAGGAGCCCAGGGGGCAGAGAGACCCAGTACTTC CASSKRSPGGRETQYF TRBV21-1 . . TRBJ2-5
TGTGCCACCAGTCCTCCGGGAGTCGGGGGGGATGAGCAGTTCTTC CATSPPGVGGDEQFF TRBV24-1 TRBD2 . TRBJ2-1
TGTGCCAGCGGCTCAATGTTTGGGAATCAGTACTTC CASGSMFGNQYF TRBV27 . few TRBJ2-5
TGTGCCAGCAGTCCCCCCACTAGAGCATCCTACAATGAGCAGTTCTTC CASSPPTRASYNEQFF TRBV28 . few TRBJ2-1
TGTGCTAGTGGTTTGGTAGACGGGGTAAGTGACGAGCAGTACTTC CASGLVDGVSDEQYF TRBV12-5 . . TRBJ2-7
TGTGCCAGCAGTCCCGGACAGGGCGCCCAGGGCGCCCAAGAGACCCAGTACTTC CASSPGQGAQGAQETQYF TRBV6-8 TRBD1 . TRBJ2-5
TGCGCCAGCAGCCTGACACCGAACTACGAGCAGTACTTC CASSLTPNYEQYF TRBV5-1 . few TRBJ2-7
TGTGCCAGCAGTTACAATGGACGGACGGAAGGCTACACCTTC CASSYNGRTEGYTF TRBV6-2/TRBV6-3 . . TRBJ1-2
TGTGCCAGCAGCCAAGATGTGGCTAGCGGTTTCCTTTCTGCCTACAATGAGCAGTTCTTC CASSQDVASGFLSAYNEQFF TRBV3-1 TRBD2 few TRBJ2-1